This entry lists 12 T cell receptor beta chains sequenced from one sample in a study of blood T cell repertoires in COVID-19. Only in-frame clones appear in the TCRdb table, and some are missing; sequencing was by immunoSEQ multiplex PCR. The sample contains about 330,000 clones, more than 70% of which appear only once. Sequencing used peripheral blood. The receptors derive from a woman between 50 and 59 years old with acute or convalescent COVID-19.

V is TRBV5-1 and J is TRBJ1-1, with 7 positions matching TRBD1. CDR1 SGHRS and CDR2 YFSETQ come from the germline V gene. With 3 bases clipped from V and 1 base from J, the junction kept 6 bases outside the gene matches. This CDR3 has 15 amino acids. CDR3 in amino acids: CASSWAGTENTEAFF. The CDR3 nucleotides are TGCGCCAGCAGCTGGGCCGGGACAGAGAACACTGAAGCTTTCTTT.

This clone has just one count. V and J are TRBV19 and TRBJ2-5; 11 bases map to TRBD2. The germline V gene encodes CDR1 LNHDA and CDR2 SQIVND (reference sequence). With 2 bases clipped from V and 3 bases from J, the junction kept 8 bases outside the gene matches. The CDR3 loop spans 17 amino acids. The CDR3 here is CASSILRLAGGEETQYF. CDR3 coding DNA: TGTGCCAGTAGTATACTTAGGCTAGCGGGAGGCGAAGAGACCCAGTACTTC.

This chain joins TRBV6-5 and TRBJ1-6; 7 bases match TRBD1. Germline V gives CDR1 MNHEY, CDR2 SVGAGI. This CDR3 spans 14 amino acids. Unmatched junction bases numbered 6, after V lost 4 bases and J lost 9 bases. The CDR3 nucleotides are TGTGCCAGCAGTTCTACAGGGGCAGGTTCACCCCTCCACTTT. Protein: CASSSTGAGSPLHF.

The chain employs TRBV5-1 and TRBJ2-7, with 7 bases fitting TRBD1. The CDR3 extends over 15 amino acids. With V trimmed by 2 bases and J by 2 bases, 7 bases remained unmatched. Germline-derived CDR1 and CDR2 are SGHRS and YFSETQ. CDR3 nucleotide sequence: TGCGCCAGCAGCTTTCGACAGGGCCCTACCTACGAGCAGTACTTC. It encodes CASSFRQGPTYEQYF.

The V and J genes are TRBV5-1 and TRBJ1-2, with 9 bases lining up with TRBD1. The germline CDR1 and CDR2 sequences are SGHRS and YFSETQ. V was pared by 3 bases and J by 6 bases, with 9 bases of the junction left unmatched. This CDR3 has 15 residues. Here the CDR3 reads CASSSSRGQGDGYTF. The CDR3 DNA sequence: TGCGCCAGCAGCTCGTCCCGGGGACAGGGTGATGGCTACACCTTC.

V usage is TRBV6-1 and J usage is TRBJ2-3, with D tentatively TRBD2 (6 bases). Germline-derived CDR1 and CDR2 are MNHNS and SASEGT. CDR3 size: 13 residues. V lost 2 bases, J lost 10 bases, and 13 bases lay in between. The CDR3 protein is CASSEMEGWPQYF. DNA for the CDR3: TGTGCCAGCAGTGAAATGGAGGGGTGGCCGCAGTATTTT.

CDR3 DNA: TGTGCCAGCAGCCAAGTCGGTCATGAGCGAGAGACCCAGTACTTC. It specifies CASSQVGHERETQYF. This sequence joins TRBV3-1 (or the pseudogene TRBV3-2) and TRBJ2-5; D unclear. Germline V CDR1 and CDR2: LGHDT, YNNKEL (reference sequence). The CDR3 consists of 15 residues. The ends were cut back, 1 base at V and 4 bases at J, with 13 bases in the middle.

The rearrangement joins TRBV4-2 to TRBJ1-1; perhaps TRBD1 as D (5 bases). This CDR3 spans 17 amino acids. Looked up from germline, CDR1 is LGHNA and CDR2 is YNFKEQ. V was trimmed by 3 bases and J by 0 bases, leaving 17 bases between them. CDR3 residues: CASSQVTGDSLNTEAFF. CDR3 sequence (DNA): TGTGCCAGCAGCCAGGTCACAGGAGATTCCTTGAACACTGAAGCTTTCTTT.

The chain links TRBV7-2 to TRBJ1-4; D call uncertain. Per the germline V gene, CDR1 is SGHTA and CDR2 is FQGNSA. The V end lost 2 bases, the J end lost 0 bases, and 7 bases lay between the germline ends. The CDR3 contains 15 residues. In DNA form, the CDR3 reads TGTGCCAGCAGCTTATCAAGAGCAACTAATGAAAAACTGTTTTTT. Amino acids: CASSLSRATNEKLFF.

The chain carries TRBV12-3 or TRBV12-4 and TRBJ1-1, with 7 bases lining up with TRBD1. The CDR3 spans 13 residues. With V trimmed by 7 bases and J by 4 bases, 6 bases remained unmatched. CDR3 nucleotides: TGTGCCAGCACGCAGGGGGGAATCACTGAAGCTTTCTTT. Translation gives CASTQGGITEAFF.

Of note for this clone: Other DNA sequences in the sample encode the same CDR3. This chain connects TRBV18 to TRBJ2-1; D gene uncertain. The V gene lost 2 bases and the J gene lost 5 bases, with 4 bases spanning the gap. The CDR3 loop spans 12 amino acids. Germline V gene sequence: CDR1 KGHSH, CDR2 LQKENI. CDR3 in amino acids: CASSPRDNEQFF. For the CDR3, the DNA is TGTGCCAGCTCACCAAGAGACAATGAGCAGTTCTTC.

The chain has TRBV7-2 and TRBJ2-3; TRBD1 might be the D (5 bases). From germline, CDR1 is SGHTA and CDR2 FQGNSA. This CDR3 has 15 residues. V lost 6 bases, J lost 0 bases, and 13 bases lay in between. The CDR3 bases are TGTGCCAGCAGTTCCTCAGGGATTAGCACAGATACGCAGTATTTT. Its translation is CASSSSGISTDTQYF.